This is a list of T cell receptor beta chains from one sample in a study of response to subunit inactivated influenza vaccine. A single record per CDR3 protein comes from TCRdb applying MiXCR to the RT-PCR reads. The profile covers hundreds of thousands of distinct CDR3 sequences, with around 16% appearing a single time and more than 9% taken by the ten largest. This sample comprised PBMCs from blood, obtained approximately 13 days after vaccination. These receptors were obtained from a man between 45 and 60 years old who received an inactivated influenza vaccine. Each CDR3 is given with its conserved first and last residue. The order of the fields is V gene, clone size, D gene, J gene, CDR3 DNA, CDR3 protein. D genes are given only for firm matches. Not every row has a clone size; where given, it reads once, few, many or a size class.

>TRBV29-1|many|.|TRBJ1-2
TGCAGCGTTGAAGATTTGGGGAGGAGTATCTGGGACTATGGCTACACCTTC
CSVEDLGRSIWDYGYTF
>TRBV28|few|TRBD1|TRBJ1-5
TGTGCCAGCAGTTCACCGGGACAGAGCAATCAGCCCCAGCATTTT
CASSSPGQSNQPQHF
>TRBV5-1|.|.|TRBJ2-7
TGCGCCAGCAGCTTGGCCCTCCGGACAGAGATCTACGAGCAGTACTTC
CASSLALRTEIYEQYF
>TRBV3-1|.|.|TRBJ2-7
TGTGCCAGCAGCCATTGGGGGGGCAGGGGCGAGCAGTACTTC
CASSHWGGRGEQYF
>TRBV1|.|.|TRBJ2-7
TGCACCAGCAGCCCCTCGGACAGGGAGGGCGAGCAGTACTTC
CTSSPSDREGEQYF
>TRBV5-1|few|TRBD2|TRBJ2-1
TGCGCCAGCAGCATGAGCGCTAGCGGGGGGGTCAATGAGCAGTTCTTC
CASSMSASGGVNEQFF
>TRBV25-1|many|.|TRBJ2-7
TGTGCCAGCAGTGACCGGGTTAGGTACGAGCAGTACTTC
CASSDRVRYEQYF
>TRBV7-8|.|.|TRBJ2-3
TGTGCCAGCAGCCCCCGTCGGGACCCCAGGGGAGATACGCAGTATTTT
CASSPRRDPRGDTQYF
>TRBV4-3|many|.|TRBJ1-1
TGCGCCAGCAGCCAAGACTTGGGGGGTTCGACCGCTGAAGCTTTCTTT
CASSQDLGGSTAEAFF
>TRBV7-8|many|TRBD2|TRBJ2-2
TGTGCCAGCAGCTTACGGCGGGAGTGGACCGGGGAGCTGTTTTTT
CASSLRREWTGELFF
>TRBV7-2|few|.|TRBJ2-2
TGTGCCAGCAGCTTGGCGTTCACCGGGGAGCTGTTTTTT
CASSLAFTGELFF
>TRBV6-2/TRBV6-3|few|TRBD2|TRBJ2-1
TGTGCCAGCAGTTACTGGTCTAGCGGGGGGGGTGAGCAGTTCTTC
CASSYWSSGGGEQFF
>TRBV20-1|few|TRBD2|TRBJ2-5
TGCAGTGCTAGTCATTTGATAAGCGGGAGGAACGCCGGGGCCCAGTACTTC
CSASHLISGRNAGAQYF
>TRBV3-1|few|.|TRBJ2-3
TGTGCCAGCAGCTTTCGGACCCGTCCGGGGGATACGCAGTATTTT
CASSFRTRPGDTQYF
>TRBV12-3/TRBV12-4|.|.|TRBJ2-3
TGTGCCAGCAGTTCTCCACAGGGTTCCCCTCTTTCCACAGATACGCAGTATTTT
CASSSPQGSPLSTDTQYF
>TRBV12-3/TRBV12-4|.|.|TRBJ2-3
TGTGCCAGCAGTATATCTAGCGCAGGAGATACGCAGTATTTT
CASSISSAGDTQYF
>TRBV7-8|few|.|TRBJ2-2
TGTGCCATTCTCCGGGCCTACAGGACCGGGGAGCTGTTTTTT
CAILRAYRTGELFF
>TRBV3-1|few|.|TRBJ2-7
TGTGCCAGCAGCCAAGATTACAACTCCTACGAGCAGTACTTC
CASSQDYNSYEQYF
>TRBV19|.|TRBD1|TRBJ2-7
TGTGCCAGTCAGGGGGAGCTAGCCTACGAGCAGTACTTC
CASQGELAYEQYF
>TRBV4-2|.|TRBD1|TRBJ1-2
TGTGCCAGCAGCCCCTCCAAAGGGGGCAACTATGGCTACACCTTC
CASSPSKGGNYGYTF
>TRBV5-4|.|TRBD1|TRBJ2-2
TGTGCCAGCAGCTTGGTTTTGACAGGGGGGAACACCGGGGAGCTGTTTTTT
CASSLVLTGGNTGELFF
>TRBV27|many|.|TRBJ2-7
TGTGCCAGCAGTTTATCAGGCCCGACTGGCCCCTACGAGCAGTACTTC
CASSLSGPTGPYEQYF
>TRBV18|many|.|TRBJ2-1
TGTGCCAGCTCACCAGGGGCCGGCTCCTACAATGAGCAGTTCTTC
CASSPGAGSYNEQFF
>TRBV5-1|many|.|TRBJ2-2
TGCGCCAGCAGCACGGACACCGGGGAGCTGTTTTTT
CASSTDTGELFF
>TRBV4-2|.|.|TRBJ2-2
TGTGCCAGCAGCCAAAATGGGGACACCGGGGAGCTGTTTTTT
CASSQNGDTGELFF
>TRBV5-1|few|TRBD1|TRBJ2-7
TGCGCCAGCAGCTTTACCGGGACAGGGGTCGACGAGCAGTACTTC
CASSFTGTGVDEQYF
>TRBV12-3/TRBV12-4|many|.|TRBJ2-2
TGTGCCAGCAGCTTAGGCACCGGGGAGCTGTTTTTT
CASSLGTGELFF
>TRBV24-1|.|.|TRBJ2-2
TGTGCCACCAGTGTTGGACACAACACCGGGGAGCTGTTTTTT
CATSVGHNTGELFF
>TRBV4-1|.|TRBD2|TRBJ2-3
TGCGCCAGCAGCCACGGACTAGTGGGCACAGATACGCAGTATTTT
CASSHGLVGTDTQYF
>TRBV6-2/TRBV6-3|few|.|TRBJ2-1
TGTGCCAGCAGTTACTCGATCGGCCGCTCCTACAATGAGCAGTTCTTC
CASSYSIGRSYNEQFF
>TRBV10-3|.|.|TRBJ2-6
TGTGCCATCACACAGGATCTCTCTGGGGCCAACGTCCTGACTTTC
CAITQDLSGANVLTF
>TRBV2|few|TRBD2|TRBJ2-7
TGTGCCAGCCTGCGCCCTAGCGGGGGGATCTACGAGCAGTACTTC
CASLRPSGGIYEQYF
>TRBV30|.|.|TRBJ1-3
TGTGCCTGGAGTGTACAAACTGGAAACACCATATATTTT
CAWSVQTGNTIYF
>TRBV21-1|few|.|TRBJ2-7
TGTGCCAGCAAAAGCGGGACAGGGTCGCACGAGCAGTACTTC
CASKSGTGSHEQYF
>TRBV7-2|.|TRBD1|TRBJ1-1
TGTGCCAGCAGCTCCCCGGGACAGGGGAACACTGAAGCTTTCTTT
CASSSPGQGNTEAFF
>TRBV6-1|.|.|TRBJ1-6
TGTGCCAGCAGTCCTGACAGGTTCTATAATTCACCCCTCCACTTT
CASSPDRFYNSPLHF
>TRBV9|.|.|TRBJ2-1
TGTGCCAGCAGCGTAGCAGGGGCCCTAGATGAGCAGTTCTTC
CASSVAGALDEQFF
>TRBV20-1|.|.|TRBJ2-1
TGCAGTGCTAGAGATACGGGGGGCCAAGTCCTCTACAATGAGCAGTTCTTC
CSARDTGGQVLYNEQFF
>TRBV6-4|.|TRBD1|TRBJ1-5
TGTGCCAGCAGTGACGGGACAGGGGTTCAGCCCCAGCATTTT
CASSDGTGVQPQHF
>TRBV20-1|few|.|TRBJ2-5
TGCAGTGCTCCTCAAAGCCGGGCAGGAGAGACCCAGTACTTC
CSAPQSRAGETQYF
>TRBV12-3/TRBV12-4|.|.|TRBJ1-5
TGTGCCAGCAGTTTGGGGGGTCACAATCAGCCCCAGCATTTT
CASSLGGHNQPQHF